Sequencing of this T cell receptor (beta chain) was carried out in a study of lung T cells in sarcoidosis with Löfgren's syndrome. Whole-study context: Repertoire analyses centered on Löfgren's syndrome patients.

The CDR3 has 15 residues. From germline, CDR1 is WSHSY and CDR2 SAAADI. About this clonotype: Its cognate antigen is unknown. A read error may produce the germline difference seen at one junction end.

The study's findings and limits: TRAV12-1 and TRBV2 were reportedly most expanded in Löfgren's patients. Shared TRAV12-1 and TRBV2 CDR3 motifs were reported across several patients. TRBV2 was the preferred pairing partner of TRAV12-1, with similar CDR3s.

TCRdb itself ran the reads through MiXCR, one entry per CDR3 protein. The table shows fewer than 300 distinct CDR3 sequences, with roughly 25% occurring only once. The TCR was taken from a human donor with sarcoidosis (Löfgren's syndrome or another form), or a control subject (not recorded which). Sequencing input: CD4+ T cells from bronchoalveolar lavage. The chain couples TRBV10-2 to TRBJ2-5; the match to TRBD1 covers 11 bases. CDR3 amino acids: CASRAGTGGQETQYF. For the CDR3, the DNA is TGCGCCAGCAGAGCCGGGACAGGGGGGCAAGAGACCCAGTACTTT.